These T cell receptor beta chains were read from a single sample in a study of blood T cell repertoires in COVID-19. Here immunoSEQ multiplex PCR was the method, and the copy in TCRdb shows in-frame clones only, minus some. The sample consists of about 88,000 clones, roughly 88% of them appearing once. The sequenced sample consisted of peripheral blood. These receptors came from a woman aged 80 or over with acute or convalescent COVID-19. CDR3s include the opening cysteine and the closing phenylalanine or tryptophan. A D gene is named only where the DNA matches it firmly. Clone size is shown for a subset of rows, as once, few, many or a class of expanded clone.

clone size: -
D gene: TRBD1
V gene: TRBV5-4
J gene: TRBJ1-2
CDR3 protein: CASSLDQGAIYGYTF
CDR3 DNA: TGTGCCAGCAGCTTGGACCAGGGGGCCATCTATGGCTACACCTTC

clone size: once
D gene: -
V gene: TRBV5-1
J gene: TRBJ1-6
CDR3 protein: CASSLVGPGGSPLHF
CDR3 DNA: TGCGCCAGCAGCTTGGTTGGACCGGGGGGATCACCCCTCCACTTT

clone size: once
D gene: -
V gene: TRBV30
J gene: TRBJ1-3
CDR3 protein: CAWRPLGHSGNTIYF
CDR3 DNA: TGTGCCTGGAGGCCCCTGGGCCACTCTGGAAACACCATATATTTT

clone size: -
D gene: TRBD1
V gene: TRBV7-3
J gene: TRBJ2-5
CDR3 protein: CASSQGAGQETQYF
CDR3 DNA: TGTGCCAGCAGCCAGGGGGCAGGGCAAGAGACCCAGTACTTC

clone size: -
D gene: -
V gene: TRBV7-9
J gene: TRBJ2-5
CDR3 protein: CASSFAARLETQYF
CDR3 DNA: TGTGCCAGCAGCTTCGCGGCTAGACTGGAGACCCAGTACTTC

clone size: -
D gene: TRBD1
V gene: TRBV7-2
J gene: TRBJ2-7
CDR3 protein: CASSFNRGTYEQYF
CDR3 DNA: TGTGCCAGCAGCTTCAACAGGGGAACCTACGAGCAGTACTTC

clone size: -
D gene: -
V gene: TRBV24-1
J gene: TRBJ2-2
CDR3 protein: CATSDSLTGGNTGELFF
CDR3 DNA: TGTGCCACCAGTGATTCCCTAACCGGGGGGAACACCGGGGAGCTGTTTTTT

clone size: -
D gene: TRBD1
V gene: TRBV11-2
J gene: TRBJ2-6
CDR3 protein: CASSQGQGAPGANVLTF
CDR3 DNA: TGTGCCAGCAGCCAGGGACAGGGGGCGCCTGGGGCCAACGTCCTGACTTTC

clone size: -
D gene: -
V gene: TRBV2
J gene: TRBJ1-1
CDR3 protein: CASSDPGQNTEAFF
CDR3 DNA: TGTGCCAGCAGTGATCCAGGACAGAACACTGAAGCTTTCTTT

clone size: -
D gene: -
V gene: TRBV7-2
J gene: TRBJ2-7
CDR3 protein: CASSLGGGLTYEQYF
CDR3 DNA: TGTGCCAGCAGCTTAGGCGGGGGCCTGACCTACGAGCAGTACTTC

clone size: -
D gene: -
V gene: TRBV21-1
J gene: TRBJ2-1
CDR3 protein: CASSRNSKGCGTYNEQFF
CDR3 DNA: TGTGCCAGCAGCAGAAATTCTAAAGGATGCGGGACCTACAATGAGCAGTTCTTC

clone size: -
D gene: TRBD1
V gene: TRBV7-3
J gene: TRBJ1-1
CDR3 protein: CASRTGPNTEAFF
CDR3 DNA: TGTGCCAGCAGGACAGGGCCGAACACTGAAGCTTTCTTT

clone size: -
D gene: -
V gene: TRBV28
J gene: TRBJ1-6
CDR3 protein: CATFRGADSPLHF
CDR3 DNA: TGTGCCACCTTTCGTGGGGCGGACTCACCCCTCCACTTT

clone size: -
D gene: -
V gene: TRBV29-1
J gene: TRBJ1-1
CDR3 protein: CSVLVGANTEAFF
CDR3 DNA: TGCAGCGTCCTCGTTGGGGCGAACACTGAAGCTTTCTTT

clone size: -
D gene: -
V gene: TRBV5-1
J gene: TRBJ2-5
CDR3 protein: CASSPGILAGPSYQETQYF
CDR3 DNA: TGCGCCAGCAGCCCCGGGATACTAGCTGGACCTTCGTACCAAGAGACCCAGTACTTC

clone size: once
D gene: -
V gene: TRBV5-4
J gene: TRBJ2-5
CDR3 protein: CASSLRTGQETQYF
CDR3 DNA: TGTGCCAGCAGCTTGCGGACGGGACAAGAGACCCAGTACTTC

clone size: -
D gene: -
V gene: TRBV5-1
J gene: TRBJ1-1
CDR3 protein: CASSFSGGAQEAFF
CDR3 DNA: TGCGCCAGCAGCTTTTCGGGCGGGGCCCAAGAGGCTTTCTTT

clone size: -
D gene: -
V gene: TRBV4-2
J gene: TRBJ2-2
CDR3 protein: CASSQDGRGANTGELFF
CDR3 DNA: TGTGCCAGCAGCCAAGATGGCAGGGGAGCTAACACCGGGGAGCTGTTTTTT

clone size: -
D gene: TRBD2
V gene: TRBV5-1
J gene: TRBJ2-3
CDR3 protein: CASSNSGTSGGDTQYF
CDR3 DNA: TGCGCCAGCAGCAACTCCGGGACTAGCGGGGGAGATACGCAGTATTTT

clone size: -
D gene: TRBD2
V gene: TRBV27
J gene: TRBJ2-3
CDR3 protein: CASSLLAAHGADTQYF
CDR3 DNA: TGTGCCAGCAGTTTACTAGCGGCCCATGGGGCAGATACGCAGTATTTT

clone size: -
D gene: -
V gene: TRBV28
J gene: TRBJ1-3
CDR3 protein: CASSLRGSGNTIYF
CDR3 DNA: TGTGCCAGCAGTCTACGAGGCTCTGGAAACACCATATATTTT

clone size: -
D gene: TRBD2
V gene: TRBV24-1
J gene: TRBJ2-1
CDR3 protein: CATSDLIKRGQVAYNEQFF
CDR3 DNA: TGTGCCACCAGTGATTTAATTAAGCGGGGTCAGGTAGCCTACAATGAGCAGTTCTTC

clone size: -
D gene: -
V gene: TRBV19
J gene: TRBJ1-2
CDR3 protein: CASSIAQGGGYTF
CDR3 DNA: TGTGCCAGTAGTATAGCACAGGGCGGTGGCTACACCTTC

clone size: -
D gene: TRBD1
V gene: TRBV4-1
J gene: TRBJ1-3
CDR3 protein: CASSHSDTGGVSGNTIYF
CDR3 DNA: TGCGCCAGCAGCCACTCCGATACAGGGGGTGTCTCTGGAAACACCATATATTTT

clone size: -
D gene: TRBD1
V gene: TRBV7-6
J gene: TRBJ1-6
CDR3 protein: CASSLTGQGSSYNSPLHF
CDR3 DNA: TGTGCCAGCAGCTTAACCGGACAGGGAAGCTCCTATAATTCACCCCTCCACTTT

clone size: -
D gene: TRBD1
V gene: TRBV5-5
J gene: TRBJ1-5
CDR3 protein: CASSPQGVANQPQHF
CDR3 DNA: TGTGCCAGCAGCCCCCAGGGGGTTGCCAATCAGCCCCAGCATTTT

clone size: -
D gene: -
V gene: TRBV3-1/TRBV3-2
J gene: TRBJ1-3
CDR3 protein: CASSQELGRSGNTIYF
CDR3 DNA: TGTGCCAGCAGCCAAGAGCTGGGGCGCTCTGGAAACACCATATATTTT

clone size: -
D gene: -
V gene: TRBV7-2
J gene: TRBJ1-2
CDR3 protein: CASSLAPATANYGYTF
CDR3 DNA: TGTGCCAGCAGCTTAGCGCCGGCCACAGCTAACTATGGCTACACCTTC

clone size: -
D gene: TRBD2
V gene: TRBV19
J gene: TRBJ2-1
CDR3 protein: CASSTGTSGVWEQFF
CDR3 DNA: TGTGCCAGTAGCACCGGGACTAGCGGGGTCTGGGAGCAGTTCTTC

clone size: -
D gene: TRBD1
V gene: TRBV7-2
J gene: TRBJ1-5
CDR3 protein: CASSPGQGTQPQHF
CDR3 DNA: TGTGCCAGCAGCCCGGGACAGGGAACTCAGCCCCAGCATTTT

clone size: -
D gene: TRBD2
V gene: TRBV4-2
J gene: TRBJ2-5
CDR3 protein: CASSQDTSGDQETQYF
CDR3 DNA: TGTGCCAGCAGCCAAGACACCAGCGGGGACCAAGAGACCCAGTACTTC

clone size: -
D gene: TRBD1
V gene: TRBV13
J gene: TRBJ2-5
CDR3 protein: CASSRDRGETQYF
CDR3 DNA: TGTGCCAGCAGTCGTGACAGGGGTGAGACCCAGTACTTC

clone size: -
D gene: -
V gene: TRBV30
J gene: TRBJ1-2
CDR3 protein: CAWNPGNYGYTF
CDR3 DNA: TGTGCCTGGAATCCGGGAAACTATGGCTACACCTTC

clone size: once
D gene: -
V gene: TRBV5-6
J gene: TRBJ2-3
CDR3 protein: CASSLVGRATDTQYF
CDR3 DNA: TGTGCCAGCAGCTTGGTTGGCAGGGCTACAGATACGCAGTATTTT

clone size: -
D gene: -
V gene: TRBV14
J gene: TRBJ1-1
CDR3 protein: CASSQDWAGMRGNTEAFF
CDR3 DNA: TGTGCCAGCAGCCAAGACTGGGCAGGGATGAGAGGGAACACTGAAGCTTTCTTT

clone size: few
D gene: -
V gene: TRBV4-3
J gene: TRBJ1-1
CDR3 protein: CASSQFLGDTEAFF
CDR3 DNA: TGCGCCAGCAGCCAATTCCTAGGAGACACTGAAGCTTTCTTT

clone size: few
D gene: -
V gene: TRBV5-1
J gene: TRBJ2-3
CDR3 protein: CASSLYREGPDTQYF
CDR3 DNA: TGCGCCAGCAGCTTGTACAGGGAGGGGCCAGATACGCAGTATTTT

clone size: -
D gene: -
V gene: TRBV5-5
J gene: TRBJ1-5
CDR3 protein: CASSPRDYSNSQPQHF
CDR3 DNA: TGTGCCAGCAGCCCGAGGGATTATAGCAATAGTCAGCCCCAGCATTTT

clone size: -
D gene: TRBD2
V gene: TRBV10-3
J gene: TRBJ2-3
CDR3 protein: CATQAGTSADTQYF
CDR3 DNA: TGTGCCACTCAAGCCGGGACTAGCGCAGATACGCAGTATTTT

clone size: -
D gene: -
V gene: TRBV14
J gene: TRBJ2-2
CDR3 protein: CASSQVQNTGELFF
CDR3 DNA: TGTGCCAGCAGCCAAGTCCAGAACACCGGGGAGCTGTTTTTT

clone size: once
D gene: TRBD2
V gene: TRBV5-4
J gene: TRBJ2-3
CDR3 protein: CGYGGADTQYF
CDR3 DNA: TGTGGCTACGGGGGGGCAGATACGCAGTATTTT

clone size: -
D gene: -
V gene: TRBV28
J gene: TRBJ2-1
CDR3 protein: CASSFLYEQFF
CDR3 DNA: TGTGCCAGCAGTTTTTTATATGAGCAGTTCTTC